Listed below are T cell receptor beta chains from one sample, sequenced in a study of Graves' ophthalmopathy and Graves' hyperthyroidism. MiXCR was run by TCRdb on the multiplex PCR reads, yielding one entry per CDR3 protein. The data show roughly 500,000 distinct CDR3 sequences, around an eighth seen once. Sequenced material: blood. All receptors come from a woman aged 25 to 45 with Graves' ophthalmopathy. Each CDR3 is given with its conserved first and last residue. D genes are given only for firm matches. Not all rows give a size; the values are once, few, many and, for expanded clones, a class.

TRBJ1-2 | - | many | TRBV20-1 | CSARPLGRDYGYTF | TGCAGTGCTAGACCCCTCGGCAGGGACTATGGCTACACCTTC
TRBJ2-2 | TRBD1 | - | TRBV6-1 | CASKLGSGGNTGELFF | TGTGCCAGCAAGCTCGGGTCAGGGGGGAACACCGGGGAGCTGTTTTTT
TRBJ1-2 | - | - | TRBV20-1 | CSARDRFQGYTF | TGCAGTGCTAGAGACAGGTTTCAGGGCTACACCTTC
TRBJ1-5 | TRBD1 | many | TRBV6-1 | CASSVGDRGWARPQHF | TGTGCCAGCAGTGTTGGGGACAGGGGATGGGCGCGGCCCCAGCATTTT
TRBJ1-5 | TRBD1 | many | TRBV28 | CASSLPGTESKLWQPQHF | TGTGCCAGCAGTTTACCCGGGACAGAGTCAAAACTCTGGCAGCCCCAGCATTTT
TRBJ1-1 | - | many | TRBV20-1 | CSAAEGAEAFF | TGCAGTGCTGCGGAGGGAGCTGAAGCTTTCTTT
TRBJ2-5 | - | many | TRBV28 | CASSLIMGETQYF | TGTGCCAGCAGTTTAATTATGGGTGAGACCCAGTACTTC
TRBJ2-7 | - | many | TRBV6-2/TRBV6-3 | CASSYRTIYEQYF | TGTGCCAGCAGTTATCGGACTATATACGAGCAGTACTTC
TRBJ2-7 | TRBD2 | many | TRBV6-2/TRBV6-3 | CASSRLAGGEQYF | TGTGCCAGCAGTCGACTAGCGGGAGGCGAGCAGTACTTC
TRBJ1-1 | TRBD1 | many | TRBV6-2/TRBV6-3 | CASSYSGQGGWTNTEAFF | TGTGCCAGCAGTTACTCCGGACAGGGTGGATGGACGAACACTGAAGCTTTCTTT
TRBJ1-5 | TRBD1 | few | TRBV5-1 | CASSPTGNGQPQHF | TGCGCCAGCAGCCCGACAGGGAATGGGCAGCCCCAGCATTTT
TRBJ1-5 | - | - | TRBV28 | CASLEGGQPQHF | TGTGCCAGCCTAGAGGGGGGTCAGCCCCAGCATTTT
TRBJ2-5 | TRBD1 | many | TRBV12-5 | CASGATPGTGFRQETQYF | TGTGCTAGTGGTGCAACCCCCGGGACAGGGTTTCGCCAAGAGACCCAGTACTTC
TRBJ2-7 | - | many | TRBV20-1 | CSAREDKRTYEQYF | TGCAGTGCTAGAGAGGATAAGCGGACCTACGAGCAGTACTTC
TRBJ1-6 | - | - | TRBV12-3/TRBV12-4 | CASSRGTSGNSPLHF | TGTGCCAGCAGTAGGGGAACCTCAGGAAATTCACCCCTCCACTTT
TRBJ1-2 | TRBD1 | many | TRBV6-2/TRBV6-3 | CASSSHSLPARGTVNYGYTF | TGTGCCAGCAGTTCGCACTCACTGCCAGCACGCGGGACAGTTAACTATGGCTACACCTTC
TRBJ2-5 | - | few | TRBV11-2 | CASSFRLESGVETQYF | TGTGCCAGCAGCTTCCGACTAGAATCGGGGGTGGAGACCCAGTACTTC
TRBJ2-5 | - | few | TRBV7-9 | CASSLDSETQYF | TGTGCCAGCAGCCTAGATTCGGAGACCCAGTACTTC
TRBJ2-5 | - | - | TRBV15 | CATSRDKGEETQYF | TGTGCCACCAGCAGAGATAAGGGGGAAGAGACCCAGTACTTC
TRBJ2-7 | - | many | TRBV6-2/TRBV6-3 | CASNGQGLDEQYF | TGTGCCAGCAACGGGCAGGGACTGGACGAGCAGTACTTC
TRBJ2-6 | - | many | TRBV6-1 | CASSDQGMTDSGANVLTF | TGTGCCAGCAGTGATCAGGGGATGACCGACTCTGGGGCCAACGTCCTGACTTTC
TRBJ2-7 | - | few | TRBV18 | CASSVTGFEQYF | TGTGCCAGCTCAGTTACAGGCTTCGAGCAGTACTTC
TRBJ2-7 | - | - | TRBV15 | CATSPGGPPYEQYF | TGTGCCACCAGCCCAGGAGGGCCCCCCTACGAGCAGTACTTC
TRBJ2-2 | - | many | TRBV28 | CASSLIADFTGELFF | TGTGCCAGCAGTTTGATAGCGGATTTCACCGGGGAGCTGTTTTTT
TRBJ1-2 | - | many | TRBV30 | CACIANNYGYTF | TGTGCCTGTATCGCTAATAACTATGGCTACACCTTC
TRBJ1-1 | - | many | TRBV29-1 | CSVEPPARNTEAFF | TGCAGCGTTGAACCTCCCGCACGGAACACTGAAGCTTTCTTT
TRBJ1-5 | - | few | TRBV29-1 | CSVVSEGGQPQHF | TGCAGCGTTGTTTCGGAGGGAGGTCAGCCCCAGCATTTT
TRBJ2-7 | - | many | TRBV27 | CASSALPGAIRSRSYEQYF | TGTGCCAGCAGCGCCCTACCCGGGGCAATACGTAGTCGCTCCTACGAGCAGTACTTC
TRBJ2-5 | TRBD1 | - | TRBV20-1 | CSASNRGADQETQYF | TGCAGTGCAAGTAACAGGGGCGCCGACCAAGAGACCCAGTACTTC
TRBJ1-6 | - | many | TRBV19 | CASREMGNSPLHF | TGTGCCAGCAGGGAAATGGGCAATTCACCCCTCCACTTT
TRBJ1-2 | TRBD1 | many | TRBV7-9 | CASCRDRGSKTF | TGTGCCAGCTGCCGGGACAGGGGGAGTAAAACCTTC
TRBJ2-5 | - | - | TRBV27 | CASKTVPLAETQYF | TGTGCCAGCAAAACAGTCCCCCTGGCAGAGACCCAGTACTTC
TRBJ1-6 | - | few | TRBV25-1 | CASSIVSHLHF | TGTGCCAGCAGTATAGTCTCACACCTCCACTTT
TRBJ1-5 | - | many | TRBV28 | CASGTLTNQPQHF | TGTGCCAGCGGAACCCTCACCAATCAGCCCCAGCATTTT
TRBJ2-5 | - | many | TRBV5-1 | CASSSIPHTRQETQYF | TGCGCCAGCAGCTCCATCCCCCACACAAGACAAGAGACCCAGTACTTC
TRBJ1-2 | TRBD1 | many | TRBV6-5 | CASSSRDSPYGYTF | TGTGCCAGCAGTTCCCGGGACAGCCCCTATGGCTACACCTTC
TRBJ1-2 | - | many | TRBV7-8 | CASSLAYLRDGYGYTF | TGTGCCAGCAGCTTAGCTTACCTCCGGGACGGCTATGGCTACACCTTC
TRBJ2-6 | - | many | TRBV6-1 | CASSEEVRANVLTF | TGTGCCAGCAGTGAAGAGGTTAGGGCCAACGTCCTGACTTTC
TRBJ2-2 | - | many | TRBV7-8 | CASRTGSYTGELFF | TGTGCCAGCAGGACCGGATCGTACACCGGGGAGCTGTTTTTT
TRBJ1-5 | - | many | TRBV7-2 | CASSLSQGQPQHF | TGTGCCAGCAGCTTATCACAGGGACAGCCCCAGCATTTT
TRBJ1-3 | - | many | TRBV24-1 | CATSAEGSGNTIYF | TGTGCCACCAGTGCAGAGGGGTCTGGAAACACCATATATTTT
TRBJ2-2 | TRBD1 | many | TRBV27 | CASSGFGTGGYGELFF | TGTGCCAGCAGCGGGTTTGGGACAGGGGGCTACGGGGAGCTGTTTTTT
TRBJ2-6 | - | - | TRBV11-1 | CASSLGPGPPSGANVLTF | TGTGCCAGCAGCTTAGGACCGGGACCCCCATCTGGGGCCAACGTCCTGACTTTC
TRBJ2-5 | - | many | TRBV6-5 | CASSFSPTEQETQYF | TGTGCCAGCAGTTTTTCTCCGACAGAACAAGAGACCCAGTACTTC
TRBJ1-2 | TRBD1 | many | TRBV20-1 | CSATDRVGYTF | TGCAGTGCCACCGACAGGGTGGGCTACACCTTC
TRBJ2-6 | TRBD1 | few | TRBV5-1 | CASSFFRTGDVSGANVLTF | TGCGCCAGCAGCTTTTTTCGGACAGGTGATGTCTCTGGGGCCAACGTCCTGACTTTC
TRBJ1-2 | - | many | TRBV2 | CASSPNRLSNYGYTF | TGTGCCAGCAGCCCCAACAGGTTGTCCAACTATGGCTACACCTTC
TRBJ1-5 | - | - | TRBV9 | CASSAEGSNQPQHF | TGTGCCAGCAGCGCGGAGGGATCCAATCAGCCCCAGCATTTT
TRBJ1-2 | - | few | TRBV11-2 | CASSRGGLTNYGYTF | TGTGCCAGCAGCCGCGGGGGCCTTACTAACTATGGCTACACCTTC
TRBJ2-5 | TRBD2 | many | TRBV19 | CASSIARTSGVETQYF | TGTGCCAGTAGTATAGCCCGGACTAGCGGGGTGGAGACCCAGTACTTC
TRBJ1-6 | TRBD1 | once | TRBV5-1 | CASSLDRGSYNSPLHF | TGCGCCAGCAGCTTGGACAGGGGATCCTATAATTCACCCCTCCACTTT
TRBJ1-1 | - | many | TRBV30 | CAWALRGGNTEAFF | TGTGCCTGGGCCCTCCGGGGGGGGAACACTGAAGCTTTCTTT
TRBJ2-2 | - | many | TRBV12-3/TRBV12-4 | CASSPIRTGELFF | TGTGCCAGCAGTCCCATTCGGACCGGGGAGCTGTTTTTT
TRBJ2-5 | - | - | TRBV27 | CASSSTQIETQYF | TGTGCCAGCAGTTCGACTCAGATAGAGACCCAGTACTTC
TRBJ1-5 | - | many | TRBV20-1 | CSATRMGPKYSNQPQHF | TGCAGTGCTACAAGAATGGGGCCCAAATATAGCAATCAGCCCCAGCATTTT
TRBJ2-7 | TRBD1 | many | TRBV28 | CASSLSGGYSYEQYF | TGTGCCAGCAGTCTCTCAGGGGGATACTCCTACGAGCAGTACTTC
TRBJ2-7 | - | few | TRBV20-1 | CSASPVSNDYEQYF | TGCAGTGCTAGCCCCGTCTCTAACGACTACGAGCAGTACTTC